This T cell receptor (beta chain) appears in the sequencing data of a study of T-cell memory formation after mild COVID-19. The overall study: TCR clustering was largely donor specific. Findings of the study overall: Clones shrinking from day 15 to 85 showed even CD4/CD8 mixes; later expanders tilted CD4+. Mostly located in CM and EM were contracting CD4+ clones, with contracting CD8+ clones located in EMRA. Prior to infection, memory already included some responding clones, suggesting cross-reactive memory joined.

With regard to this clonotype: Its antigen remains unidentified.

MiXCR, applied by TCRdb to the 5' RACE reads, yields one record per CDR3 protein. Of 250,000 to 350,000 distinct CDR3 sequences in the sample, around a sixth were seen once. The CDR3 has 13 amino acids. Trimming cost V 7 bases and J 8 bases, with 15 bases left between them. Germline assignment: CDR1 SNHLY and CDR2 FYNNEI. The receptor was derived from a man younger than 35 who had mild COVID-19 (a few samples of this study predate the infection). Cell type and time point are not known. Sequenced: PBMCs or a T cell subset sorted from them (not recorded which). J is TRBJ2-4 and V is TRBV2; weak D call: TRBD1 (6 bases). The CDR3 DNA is TGTGCCAGCAAAAGGCAGGGGAAGTACATTCAGTACTTC. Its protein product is CASKRQGKYIQYF. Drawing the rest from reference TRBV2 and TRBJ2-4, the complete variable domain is EPEVTQTPSHQVTQMGQEVILRCVPISNHLYFYWYRQILGQKVEFLVSFYNNEISEKSEIFDDQFSVERPDGSNFTLKIRSTKLEDSAMYFCASKRQGKYIQYFGAGTRLSVL.